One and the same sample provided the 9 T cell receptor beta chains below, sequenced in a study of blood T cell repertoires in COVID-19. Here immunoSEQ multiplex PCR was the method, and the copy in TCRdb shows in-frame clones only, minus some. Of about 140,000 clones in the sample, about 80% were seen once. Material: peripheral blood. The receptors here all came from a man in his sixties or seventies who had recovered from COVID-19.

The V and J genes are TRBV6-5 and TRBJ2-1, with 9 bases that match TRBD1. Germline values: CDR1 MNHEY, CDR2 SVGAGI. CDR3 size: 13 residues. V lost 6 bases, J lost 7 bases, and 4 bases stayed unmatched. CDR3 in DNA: TGTGCCAGCAGACAGGGGGCATGGAATGAGCAGTTCTTC. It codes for CASRQGAWNEQFF.

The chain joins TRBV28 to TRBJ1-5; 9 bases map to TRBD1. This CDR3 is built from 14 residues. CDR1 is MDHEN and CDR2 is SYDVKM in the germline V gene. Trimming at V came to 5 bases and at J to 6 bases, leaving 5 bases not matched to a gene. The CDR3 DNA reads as TGTGCCAGCAGTCGGGGACAGGGTCTTCAGCCCCAGCATTTT. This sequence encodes CASSRGQGLQPQHF.

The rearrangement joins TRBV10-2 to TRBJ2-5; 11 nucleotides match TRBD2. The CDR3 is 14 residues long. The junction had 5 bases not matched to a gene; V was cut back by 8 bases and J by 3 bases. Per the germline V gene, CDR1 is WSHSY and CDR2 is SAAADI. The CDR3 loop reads CASGGLAVKETQYF. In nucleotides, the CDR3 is TGCGCCAGCGGGGGACTAGCGGTAAAAGAGACCCAGTACTTC.

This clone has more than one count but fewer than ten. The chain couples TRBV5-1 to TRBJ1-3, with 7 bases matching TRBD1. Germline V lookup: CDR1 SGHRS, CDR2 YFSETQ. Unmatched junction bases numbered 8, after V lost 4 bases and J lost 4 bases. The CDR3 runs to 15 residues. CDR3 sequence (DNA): TGCGCCAGCAGCCCCCTGACAGGGAGGGGAAACACCATATATTTT. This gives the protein CASSPLTGRGNTIYF. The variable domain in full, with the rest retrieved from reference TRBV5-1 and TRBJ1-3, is KAGVTQTPRYLIKTRGQQVTLSCSPISGHRSVSWYQQTPGQGLQFLFEYFSETQRNKGNFPGRFSGRQFSNSRSEMNVSTLELGDSALYLCASSPLTGRGNTIYFGEGSWLTVV.

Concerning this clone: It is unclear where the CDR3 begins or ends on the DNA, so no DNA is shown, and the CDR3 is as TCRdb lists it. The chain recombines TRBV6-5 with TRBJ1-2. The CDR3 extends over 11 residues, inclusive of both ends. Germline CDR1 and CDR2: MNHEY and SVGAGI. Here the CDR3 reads CASSSGYGYTF.

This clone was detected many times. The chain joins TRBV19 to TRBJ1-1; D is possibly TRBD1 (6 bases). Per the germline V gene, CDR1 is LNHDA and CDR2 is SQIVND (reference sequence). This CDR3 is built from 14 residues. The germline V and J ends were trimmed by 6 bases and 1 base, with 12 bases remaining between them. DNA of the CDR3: TGTGCCAGTAGCTCGGGACATTCGAACACTGAAGCTTTCTTT. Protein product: CASSSGHSNTEAFF.

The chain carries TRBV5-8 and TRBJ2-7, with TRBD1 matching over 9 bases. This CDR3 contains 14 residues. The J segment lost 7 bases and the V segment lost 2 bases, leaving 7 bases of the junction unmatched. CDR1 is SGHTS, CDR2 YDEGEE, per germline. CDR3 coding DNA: TGTGCCAGCAGCTTCCGGGACAGGGTACAGGAGCAGTACTTC. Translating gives CASSFRDRVQEQYF.

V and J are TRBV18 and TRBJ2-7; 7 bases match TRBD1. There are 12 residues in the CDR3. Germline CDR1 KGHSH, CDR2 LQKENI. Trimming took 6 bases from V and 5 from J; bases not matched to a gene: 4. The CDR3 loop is CASSTGRHEQYF. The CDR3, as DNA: TGTGCCAGCTCGACAGGGCGCCACGAGCAGTACTTC.

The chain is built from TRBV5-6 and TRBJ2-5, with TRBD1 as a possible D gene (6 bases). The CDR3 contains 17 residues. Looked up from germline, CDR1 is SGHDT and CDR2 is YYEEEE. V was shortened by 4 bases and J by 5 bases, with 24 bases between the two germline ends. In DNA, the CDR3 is TGTGCCAGCAGCGGAAGGCGGTCAGGGGCGGATCGGGAGACCCAGTACTTC. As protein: CASSGRRSGADRETQYF.